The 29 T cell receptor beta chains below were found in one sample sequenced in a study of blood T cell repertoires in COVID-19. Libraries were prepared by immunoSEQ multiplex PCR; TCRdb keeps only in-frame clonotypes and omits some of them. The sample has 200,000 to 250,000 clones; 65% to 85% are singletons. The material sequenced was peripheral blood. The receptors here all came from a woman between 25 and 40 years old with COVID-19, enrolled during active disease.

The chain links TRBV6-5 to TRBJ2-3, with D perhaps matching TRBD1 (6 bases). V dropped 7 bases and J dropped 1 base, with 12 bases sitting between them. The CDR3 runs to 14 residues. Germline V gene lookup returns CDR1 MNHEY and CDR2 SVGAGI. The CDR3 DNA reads TGTGCCAGCAAACAGGGAATGGGCACAGATACGCAGTATTTT. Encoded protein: CASKQGMGTDTQYF.

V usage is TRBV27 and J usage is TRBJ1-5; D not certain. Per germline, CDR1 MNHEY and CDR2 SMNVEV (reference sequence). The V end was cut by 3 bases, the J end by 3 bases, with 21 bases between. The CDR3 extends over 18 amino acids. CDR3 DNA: TGTGCCAGCAGTTTGCGAGGGATCCCTGGATGGGACAATCAGCCCCAGCATTTT. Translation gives CASSLRGIPGWDNQPQHF.

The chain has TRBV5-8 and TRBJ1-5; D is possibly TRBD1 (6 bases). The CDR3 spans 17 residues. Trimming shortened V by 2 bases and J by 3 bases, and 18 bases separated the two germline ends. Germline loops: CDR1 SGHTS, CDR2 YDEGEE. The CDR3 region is CASSLGFRGQFNQPQHF. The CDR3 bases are TGTGCCAGCAGCTTAGGCTTCCGCGGACAGTTCAATCAGCCCCAGCATTTT. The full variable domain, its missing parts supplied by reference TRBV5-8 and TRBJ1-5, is EAGVTQSPTHLIKTRGQQATLRCSPISGHTSVYWYQQALGLGLQFLLWYDEGEERNRGNFPPRFSGRQFPNYSSELNVNALELEDSALYLCASSLGFRGQFNQPQHFGDGTRLSIL.

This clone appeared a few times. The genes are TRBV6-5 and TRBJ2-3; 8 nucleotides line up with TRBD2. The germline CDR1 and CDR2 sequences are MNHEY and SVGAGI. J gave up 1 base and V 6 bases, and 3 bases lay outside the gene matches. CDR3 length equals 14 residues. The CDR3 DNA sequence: TGTGCCAGCAGGACTAGCGCCGGCACAGATACGCAGTATTTT. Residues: CASRTSAGTDTQYF.

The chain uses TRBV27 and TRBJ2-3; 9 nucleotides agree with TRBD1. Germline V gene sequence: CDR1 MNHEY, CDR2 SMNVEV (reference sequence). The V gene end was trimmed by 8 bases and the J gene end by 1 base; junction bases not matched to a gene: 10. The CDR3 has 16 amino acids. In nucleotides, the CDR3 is TGTGCCAGCTCCTCAACAGGGGGCGCAGGCACAGATACGCAGTATTTT. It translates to CASSSTGGAGTDTQYF.

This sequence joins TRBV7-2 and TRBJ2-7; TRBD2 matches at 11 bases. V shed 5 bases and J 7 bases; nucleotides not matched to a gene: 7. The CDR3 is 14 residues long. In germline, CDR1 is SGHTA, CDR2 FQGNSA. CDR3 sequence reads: CASSVTSGTGEQYF. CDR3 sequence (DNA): TGTGCCAGCAGCGTGACTAGCGGGACGGGGGAGCAGTACTTC.

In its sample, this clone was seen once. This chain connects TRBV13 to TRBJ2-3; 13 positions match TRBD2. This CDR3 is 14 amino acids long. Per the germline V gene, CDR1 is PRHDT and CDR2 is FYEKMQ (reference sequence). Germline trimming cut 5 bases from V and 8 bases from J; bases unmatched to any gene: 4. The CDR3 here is CASSRTSGGSTQYF. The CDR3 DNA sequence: TGTGCCAGCAGCCGGACTAGCGGGGGATCTACGCAGTATTTT.

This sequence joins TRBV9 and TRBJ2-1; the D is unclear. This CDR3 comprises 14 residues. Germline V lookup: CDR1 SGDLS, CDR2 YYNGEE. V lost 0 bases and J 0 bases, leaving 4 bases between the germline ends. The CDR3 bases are TGTGCCAGCAGCGTAGTCAGCTCCTACAATGAGCAGTTCTTC. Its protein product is CASSVVSSYNEQFF.

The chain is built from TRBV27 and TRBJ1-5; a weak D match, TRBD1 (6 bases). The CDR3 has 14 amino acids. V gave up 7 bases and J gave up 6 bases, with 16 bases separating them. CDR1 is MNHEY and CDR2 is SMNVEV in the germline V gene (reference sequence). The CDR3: CASNLGGAGQPQHF. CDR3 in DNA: TGTGCCAGCAACTTGGGGGGGGCGGGTCAGCCCCAGCATTTT.

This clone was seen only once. CDR3 region: CASKGPRGEQFF. The DNA for the CDR3 is TGTGCCAGCAAGGGACCGAGGGGGGAGCAGTTCTTC. This chain connects TRBV6-5 to TRBJ2-1; D might be TRBD1 (6 bases). Germline lookup yields CDR1 MNHEY and CDR2 SVGAGI. CDR3 length: 12 residues. V lost 7 bases, J lost 10 bases, and 14 bases lay in between.

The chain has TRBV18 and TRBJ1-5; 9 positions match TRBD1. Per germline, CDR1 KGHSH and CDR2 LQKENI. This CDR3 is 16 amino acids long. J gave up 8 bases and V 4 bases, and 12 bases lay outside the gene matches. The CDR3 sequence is CASSLGQGNSIEPQHF. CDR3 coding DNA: TGTGCCAGCTCACTGGGACAGGGCAATTCCATCGAGCCCCAGCATTTT.

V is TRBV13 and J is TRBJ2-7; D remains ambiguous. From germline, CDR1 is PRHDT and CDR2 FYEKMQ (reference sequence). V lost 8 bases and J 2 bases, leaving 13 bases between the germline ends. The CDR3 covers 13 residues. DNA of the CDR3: TGTGCCAGCTCTCCGTCCAGAACCTACGAGCAGTACTTC. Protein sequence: CASSPSRTYEQYF.

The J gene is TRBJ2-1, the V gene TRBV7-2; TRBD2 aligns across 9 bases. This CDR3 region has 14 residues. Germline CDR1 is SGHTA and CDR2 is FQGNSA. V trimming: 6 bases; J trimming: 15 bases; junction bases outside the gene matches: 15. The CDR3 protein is CASSPNGGGRVLFF. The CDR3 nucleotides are TGTGCCAGCAGTCCAAACGGGGGCGGGAGGGTCCTGTTCTTC.

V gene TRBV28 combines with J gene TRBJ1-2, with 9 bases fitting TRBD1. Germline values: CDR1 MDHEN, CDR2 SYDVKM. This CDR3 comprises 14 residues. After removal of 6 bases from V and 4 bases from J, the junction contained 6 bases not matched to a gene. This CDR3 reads CASSTGTGPYGYTF. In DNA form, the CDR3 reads TGTGCCAGCAGCACCGGGACAGGGCCCTATGGCTACACCTTC.

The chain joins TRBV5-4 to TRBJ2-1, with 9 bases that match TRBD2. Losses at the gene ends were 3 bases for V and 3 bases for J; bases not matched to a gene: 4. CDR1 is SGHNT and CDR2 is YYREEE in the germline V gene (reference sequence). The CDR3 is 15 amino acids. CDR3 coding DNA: TGTGCCAGCAGCTCGCGCGGGAGGGTCTACAATGAGCAGTTCTTC. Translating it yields CASSSRGRVYNEQFF.

CDR3 in DNA: TGTGCCAGCAGCTTGGGGGGTGGCTACACCTTC. Residues: CASSLGGGYTF. The chain couples TRBV7-6 to TRBJ1-2, with a possible D match to TRBD1 (5 bases). CDR3 size: 11 residues. CDR1 and CDR2 (germline): SGHVS, FNYEAQ. With 3 bases removed from V and 7 bases from J, the gap between germline ends came to 6 bases.

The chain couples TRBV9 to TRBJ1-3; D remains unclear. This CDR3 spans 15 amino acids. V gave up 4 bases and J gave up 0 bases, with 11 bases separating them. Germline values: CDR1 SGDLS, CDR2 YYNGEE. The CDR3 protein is CASSPSPISGNTIYF. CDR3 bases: TGTGCCAGCAGCCCCAGTCCCATCTCTGGAAACACCATATATTTT.

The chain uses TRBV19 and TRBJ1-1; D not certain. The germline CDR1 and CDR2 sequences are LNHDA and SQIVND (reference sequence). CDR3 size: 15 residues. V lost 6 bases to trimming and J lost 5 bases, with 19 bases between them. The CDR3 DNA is TGTGCCAGTAGCCCCGACCACCGCCGGGAAACTGAAGCTTTCTTT. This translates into CASSPDHRRETEAFF.

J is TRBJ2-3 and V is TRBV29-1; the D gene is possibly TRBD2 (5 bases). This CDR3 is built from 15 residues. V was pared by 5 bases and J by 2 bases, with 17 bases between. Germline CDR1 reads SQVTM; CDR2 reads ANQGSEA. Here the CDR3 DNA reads TGCAGCGTTCGGGAAGTAGACAAAGCCACAGATACGCAGTATTTT. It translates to CSVREVDKATDTQYF.

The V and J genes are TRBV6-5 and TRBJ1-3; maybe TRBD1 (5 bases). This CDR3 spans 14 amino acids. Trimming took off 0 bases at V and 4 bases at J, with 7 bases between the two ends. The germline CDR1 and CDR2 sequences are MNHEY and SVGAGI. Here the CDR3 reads CASSYSGAGNTIYF. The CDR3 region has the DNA TGTGCCAGCAGTTACTCAGGGGCAGGAAACACCATATATTTT.

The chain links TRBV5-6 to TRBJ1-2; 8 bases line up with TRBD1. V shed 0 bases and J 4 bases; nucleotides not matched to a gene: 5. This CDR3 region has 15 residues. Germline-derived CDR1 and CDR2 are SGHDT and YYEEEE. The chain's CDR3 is CASSLGGQASYGYTF. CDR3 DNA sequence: TGTGCCAGCAGCTTGGGGGGACAGGCCAGCTATGGCTACACCTTC. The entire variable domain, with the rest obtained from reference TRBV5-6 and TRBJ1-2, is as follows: DAGVTQSPTHLIKTRGQQVTLRCSPKSGHDTVSWYQQALGQGPQFIFQYYEEEERQRGNFPDRFSGHQFPNYSSELNVNALLLGDSALYLCASSLGGQASYGYTFGSGTRLTVV.

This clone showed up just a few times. In DNA, the CDR3 is TGTGCCAGCAGATCGGGACTAGCGGGAGAGCGGAATGAGCAGTTCTTC. Translation gives CASRSGLAGERNEQFF. This rearrangement joins TRBV27 to TRBJ2-1; TRBD2 agrees at 14 bases. Germline V lookup: CDR1 MNHEY, CDR2 SMNVEV (reference sequence). The trim removed 6 bases at V and 7 bases at J, leaving 8 bases unmatched. The CDR3 extends over 16 amino acids.

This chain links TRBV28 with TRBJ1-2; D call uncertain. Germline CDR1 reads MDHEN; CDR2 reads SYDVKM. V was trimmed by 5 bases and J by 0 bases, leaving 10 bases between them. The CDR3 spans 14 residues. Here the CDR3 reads CASSQAYSNYGYTF. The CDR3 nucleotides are TGTGCCAGCAGTCAAGCGTACTCTAACTATGGCTACACCTTC.

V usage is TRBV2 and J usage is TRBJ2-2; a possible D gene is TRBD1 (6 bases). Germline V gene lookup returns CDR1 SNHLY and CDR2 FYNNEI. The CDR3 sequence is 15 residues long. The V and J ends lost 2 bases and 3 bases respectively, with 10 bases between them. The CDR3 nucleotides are TGTGCCAGCAGTGAAAGCAGGGGTTACACCGGGGAGCTGTTTTTT. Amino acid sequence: CASSESRGYTGELFF. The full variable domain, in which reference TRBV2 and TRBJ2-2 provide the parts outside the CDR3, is EPEVTQTPSHQVTQMGQEVILRCVPISNHLYFYWYRQILGQKVEFLVSFYNNEISEKSEIFDDQFSVERPDGSNFTLKIRSTKLEDSAMYFCASSESRGYTGELFFGEGSRLTVL.

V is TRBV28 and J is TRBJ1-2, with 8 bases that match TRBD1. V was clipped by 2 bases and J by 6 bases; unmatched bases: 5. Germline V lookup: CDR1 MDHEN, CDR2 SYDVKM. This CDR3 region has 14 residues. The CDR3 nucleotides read TGTGCCAGCAGTTTAATGCAGGGGGCACATGGCTACACCTTC. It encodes CASSLMQGAHGYTF.

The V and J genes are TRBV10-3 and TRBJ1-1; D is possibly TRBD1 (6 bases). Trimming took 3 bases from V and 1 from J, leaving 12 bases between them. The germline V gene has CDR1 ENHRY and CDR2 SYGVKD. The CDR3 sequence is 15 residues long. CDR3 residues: CAISDGGQANTEAFF. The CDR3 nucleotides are TGTGCCATCAGTGACGGGGGGCAGGCGAACACTGAAGCTTTCTTT.

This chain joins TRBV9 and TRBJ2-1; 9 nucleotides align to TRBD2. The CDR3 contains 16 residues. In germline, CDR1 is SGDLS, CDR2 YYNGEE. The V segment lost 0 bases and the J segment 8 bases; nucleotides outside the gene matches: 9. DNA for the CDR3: TGTGCCAGCAGCGTAGATGCGGGACTAGCTTTGGATGAGCAGTTCTTC. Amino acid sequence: CASSVDAGLALDEQFF.

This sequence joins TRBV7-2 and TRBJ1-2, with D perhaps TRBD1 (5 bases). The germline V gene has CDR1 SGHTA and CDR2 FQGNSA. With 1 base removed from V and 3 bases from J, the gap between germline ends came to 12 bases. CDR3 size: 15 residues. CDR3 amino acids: CASSLVNGGDYGYTF. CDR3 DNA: TGTGCCAGCAGCTTAGTAAACGGGGGGGACTATGGCTACACCTTC.

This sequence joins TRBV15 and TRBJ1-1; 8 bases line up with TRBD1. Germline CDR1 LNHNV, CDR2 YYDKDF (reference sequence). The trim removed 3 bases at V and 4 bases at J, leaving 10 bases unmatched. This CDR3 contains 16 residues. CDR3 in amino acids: CATSSPIQGAGTEAFF. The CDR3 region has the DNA TGTGCCACCAGCAGCCCCATTCAGGGGGCAGGCACTGAAGCTTTCTTT.